The rows below give T cell receptor beta chains drawn from one sample of a study of CD8 T cells in Susac syndrome. Each CDR3 protein is one row after TCRdb ran MiXCR on the immunoSEQ multiplex PCR reads. Of about 110,000 distinct CDR3 sequences listed, approximately 93% were seen once; the top ten hold over 0.4%. The specimen was CD8+ T cells from PBMCs. The receptor source for this set is a human donor with Susac syndrome. Each CDR3 is given with its conserved first and last residue. D genes are given only for firm matches. Size values are once, few and many counts, or a class for expanded clones, and some rows have none.

j_call: TRBJ2-6
d_call: .
v_call: TRBV4-1
clone_size: .
cdr3_aa: CASSYQTSGANVLTF
cdr3_nt: TGCGCCAGCAGCTACCAGACCTCTGGGGCCAACGTCCTGACTTTC

j_call: TRBJ2-2
d_call: TRBD1
v_call: TRBV14
clone_size: .
cdr3_aa: CASSQWTGDTGELFF
cdr3_nt: TGTGCCAGCAGCCAGTGGACAGGGGACACCGGGGAGCTGTTTTTT

j_call: TRBJ2-7
d_call: .
v_call: TRBV20-1
clone_size: .
cdr3_aa: CSAKGTEQYF
cdr3_nt: TGCAGTGCTAAGGGCACCGAGCAGTACTTC

j_call: TRBJ1-5
d_call: .
v_call: TRBV7-9
clone_size: .
cdr3_aa: CASSPGGNERQPQHF
cdr3_nt: TGTGCCAGCAGCCCCGGGGGGAATGAACGTCAGCCCCAGCATTTT

j_call: TRBJ2-1
d_call: .
v_call: TRBV9
clone_size: .
cdr3_aa: CASSVAGAVSYNEQFF
cdr3_nt: TGTGCCAGCAGCGTAGCCGGGGCAGTCTCCTACAATGAGCAGTTCTTC

j_call: TRBJ2-3
d_call: .
v_call: TRBV5-4
clone_size: .
cdr3_aa: CASSTVGLARDTQYF
cdr3_nt: TGTGCCAGCAGCACGGTTGGTCTAGCACGAGATACGCAGTATTTT

j_call: TRBJ2-2
d_call: .
v_call: TRBV12-3/TRBV12-4
clone_size: .
cdr3_aa: CASTGLAPAGELFF
cdr3_nt: TGTGCCAGCACTGGCCTAGCACCGGCGGGGGAGCTGTTTTTT

j_call: TRBJ1-1
d_call: .
v_call: TRBV5-4
clone_size: .
cdr3_aa: CASSSYQSTEAFF
cdr3_nt: TGTGCCAGCAGCTCCTATCAGAGCACTGAAGCTTTCTTT

j_call: TRBJ2-1
d_call: TRBD2
v_call: TRBV9
clone_size: once
cdr3_aa: CASTAGGADEQFF
cdr3_nt: TGTGCCAGCACCGCCGGGGGGGCCGATGAGCAGTTCTTC

j_call: TRBJ1-3
d_call: .
v_call: TRBV25-1
clone_size: .
cdr3_aa: CASSERANTIYF
cdr3_nt: TGTGCCAGCAGTGAAAGGGCAAACACCATATATTTT

j_call: TRBJ1-2
d_call: .
v_call: TRBV21-1
clone_size: once
cdr3_aa: CASSRGTGENYGYTF
cdr3_nt: TGTGCCAGCAGCAGAGGGACAGGCGAGAACTATGGCTACACCTTC

j_call: TRBJ1-3
d_call: .
v_call: TRBV12-5
clone_size: .
cdr3_aa: CASRPRTIYF
cdr3_nt: TGTGCTAGCCGCCCGCGCACCATATATTTT

j_call: TRBJ1-1
d_call: .
v_call: TRBV5-1
clone_size: .
cdr3_aa: CASSLNRDGNTEAFF
cdr3_nt: TGCGCCAGCAGCTTGAACAGGGACGGGAACACTGAAGCTTTCTTT

j_call: TRBJ2-1
d_call: TRBD2
v_call: TRBV20-1
clone_size: .
cdr3_aa: CSARVTLAGGGEQFF
cdr3_nt: TGCAGTGCTAGAGTAACACTAGCGGGGGGGGGTGAGCAGTTCTTC

j_call: TRBJ2-1
d_call: .
v_call: TRBV7-9
clone_size: .
cdr3_aa: CASSLAVSRTDEQFF
cdr3_nt: TGTGCCAGCAGCTTAGCTGTCAGCCGGACGGATGAGCAGTTCTTC

j_call: TRBJ2-1
d_call: .
v_call: TRBV14
clone_size: .
cdr3_aa: CASGAGTNEQFF
cdr3_nt: TGTGCCAGCGGGGCGGGGACCAATGAGCAGTTCTTC

j_call: TRBJ2-3
d_call: .
v_call: TRBV11-2
clone_size: .
cdr3_aa: CASSKTGDTQYF
cdr3_nt: TGTGCCAGCAGCAAGACAGGAGATACGCAGTATTTT

j_call: TRBJ1-5
d_call: .
v_call: TRBV4-1
clone_size: .
cdr3_aa: CASSHVVDQPQHF
cdr3_nt: TGCGCCAGCAGCCATGTGGTCGATCAGCCCCAGCATTTT

j_call: TRBJ1-5
d_call: .
v_call: TRBV18
clone_size: .
cdr3_aa: CASSPGAKTYSNQPQHF
cdr3_nt: TGTGCCAGCTCACCAGGGGCCAAGACGTATAGCAATCAGCCCCAGCATTTT

j_call: TRBJ2-7
d_call: .
v_call: TRBV12-2
clone_size: .
cdr3_aa: CASRLGGRWTNEQYF
cdr3_nt: TGTGCAAGTCGCTTAGGAGGCAGGTGGACGAACGAGCAGTACTTC

j_call: TRBJ2-5
d_call: .
v_call: TRBV9
clone_size: .
cdr3_aa: CASSVAGNQETQYF
cdr3_nt: TGTGCCAGCAGCGTAGCGGGGAACCAAGAGACCCAGTACTTC

j_call: TRBJ1-2
d_call: .
v_call: TRBV13
clone_size: .
cdr3_aa: CASSTWKQVNFYGYTF
cdr3_nt: TGTGCCAGCAGCACCTGGAAACAGGTCAACTTCTATGGCTACACCTTC

j_call: TRBJ1-1
d_call: .
v_call: TRBV29-1
clone_size: .
cdr3_aa: CSVVQTDTEAFF
cdr3_nt: TGCAGCGTTGTTCAGACAGACACTGAAGCTTTCTTT

j_call: TRBJ1-1
d_call: .
v_call: TRBV7-3
clone_size: .
cdr3_aa: CASSLTGEGTEAFF
cdr3_nt: TGTGCCAGCAGCTTAACTGGGGAGGGGACTGAAGCTTTCTTT

j_call: TRBJ2-7
d_call: .
v_call: TRBV19
clone_size: .
cdr3_aa: CASSTSQGSYEQYF
cdr3_nt: TGTGCCAGTAGTACCTCCCAGGGGTCCTACGAGCAGTACTTC

j_call: TRBJ1-2
d_call: .
v_call: TRBV12-3/TRBV12-4
clone_size: .
cdr3_aa: CASTGESSGYTF
cdr3_nt: TGTGCCAGCACGGGGGAATCGAGTGGCTACACCTTC

j_call: TRBJ2-1
d_call: .
v_call: TRBV12-3/TRBV12-4
clone_size: .
cdr3_aa: CASNSGQINEQFF
cdr3_nt: TGTGCCAGCAACTCCGGACAGATCAATGAGCAGTTCTTC

j_call: TRBJ2-5
d_call: TRBD2
v_call: TRBV5-6
clone_size: .
cdr3_aa: CASSPSSGGGAQYF
cdr3_nt: TGTGCCAGCAGCCCATCTAGCGGTGGTGGGGCCCAGTACTTC

j_call: TRBJ2-1
d_call: TRBD1
v_call: TRBV14
clone_size: .
cdr3_aa: CASSQDGTGSHEQFF
cdr3_nt: TGTGCCAGCAGCCAAGACGGGACAGGGAGCCATGAGCAGTTCTTC

j_call: TRBJ2-2
d_call: TRBD1
v_call: TRBV18
clone_size: .
cdr3_aa: CASSQDRAATGELFF
cdr3_nt: TGTGCCAGCTCCCAGGACAGGGCGGCCACCGGGGAGCTGTTTTTT

j_call: TRBJ1-5
d_call: .
v_call: TRBV7-6
clone_size: few
cdr3_aa: CASSLGAGQPQHF
cdr3_nt: TGTGCCAGCAGCTTAGGAGCGGGTCAGCCCCAGCATTTT

j_call: TRBJ2-3
d_call: .
v_call: TRBV20-1
clone_size: .
cdr3_aa: CSARDLGGAPDTQYF
cdr3_nt: TGCAGTGCTAGAGATTTGGGCGGGGCCCCAGATACGCAGTATTTT

j_call: TRBJ2-7
d_call: .
v_call: TRBV12-3/TRBV12-4
clone_size: .
cdr3_aa: CASSPTGTGNEQYF
cdr3_nt: TGTGCCAGCAGTCCCACCGGGACTGGCAACGAGCAGTACTTC

j_call: TRBJ1-1
d_call: .
v_call: TRBV21-1
clone_size: .
cdr3_aa: CASISRGRTEAFF
cdr3_nt: TGTGCCAGCATCTCTAGGGGGCGGACTGAAGCTTTCTTT

j_call: TRBJ1-2
d_call: .
v_call: TRBV3-1
clone_size: .
cdr3_aa: CASSQDFQASYGYTF
cdr3_nt: TGTGCCAGCAGCCAAGATTTCCAGGCTAGCTATGGCTACACCTTC

j_call: TRBJ1-1
d_call: .
v_call: TRBV7-9
clone_size: few
cdr3_aa: CASSLGGEAFF
cdr3_nt: TGTGCCAGCAGCTTAGGAGGGGAAGCTTTCTTT

j_call: TRBJ1-2
d_call: .
v_call: TRBV25-1
clone_size: .
cdr3_aa: CASSVGGGYTF
cdr3_nt: TGTGCCAGCAGTGTCGGTGGGGGCTACACCTTC

j_call: TRBJ1-1
d_call: .
v_call: TRBV27
clone_size: .
cdr3_aa: CASSWTENTEAFF
cdr3_nt: TGTGCCAGCAGTTGGACAGAGAACACTGAAGCTTTCTTT

j_call: TRBJ2-5
d_call: .
v_call: TRBV5-1
clone_size: once
cdr3_aa: CASSLGWTARETQYF
cdr3_nt: TGCGCCAGCAGCTTGGGTTGGACAGCGAGGGAGACCCAGTACTTC

j_call: TRBJ1-2
d_call: .
v_call: TRBV12-5
clone_size: .
cdr3_aa: CASGSLEESYGYTF
cdr3_nt: TGTGCTAGTGGTTCCCTCGAAGAGAGCTATGGCTACACCTTC

j_call: TRBJ1-3
d_call: .
v_call: TRBV7-9
clone_size: .
cdr3_aa: CASSFPSRRPENTIYF
cdr3_nt: TGTGCCAGCAGCTTCCCGAGTAGAAGGCCTGAAAACACCATATATTTT

j_call: TRBJ1-6
d_call: .
v_call: TRBV7-2
clone_size: .
cdr3_aa: CASSLGSSYNSPLHF
cdr3_nt: TGTGCCAGCAGCTTGGGGAGCTCCTATAATTCACCCCTCCACTTT

j_call: TRBJ1-3
d_call: TRBD1
v_call: TRBV9
clone_size: .
cdr3_aa: CASSDHPRDRGPGNTIYF
cdr3_nt: TGTGCCAGCAGCGATCACCCGCGGGACAGGGGACCTGGAAACACCATATATTTT

j_call: TRBJ2-2
d_call: .
v_call: TRBV20-1
clone_size: .
cdr3_aa: CSARGGPGELFF
cdr3_nt: TGCAGTGCCAGGGGGGGGCCCGGGGAGCTGTTTTTT

j_call: TRBJ2-5
d_call: TRBD2
v_call: TRBV7-8
clone_size: .
cdr3_aa: CASRPKRGGEETQYF
cdr3_nt: TGTGCCAGCAGACCTAAGCGGGGGGGCGAGGAGACCCAGTACTTC

j_call: TRBJ1-1
d_call: TRBD1
v_call: TRBV12-3/TRBV12-4
clone_size: .
cdr3_aa: CASSWAGGHTEAFF
cdr3_nt: TGTGCCAGCAGTTGGGCAGGGGGCCACACTGAAGCTTTCTTT

j_call: TRBJ2-3
d_call: .
v_call: TRBV10-3
clone_size: .
cdr3_aa: CAISRDIAERYF
cdr3_nt: TGTGCCATCAGCCGAGATATTGCGGAGCGGTATTTT

j_call: TRBJ2-7
d_call: TRBD1
v_call: TRBV27
clone_size: .
cdr3_aa: CATSDRGLIEQYF
cdr3_nt: TGTGCCACCTCAGACAGGGGGCTAATCGAGCAGTACTTC

j_call: TRBJ2-6
d_call: TRBD1
v_call: TRBV3-1
clone_size: .
cdr3_aa: CASSQDGTASGANVLTF
cdr3_nt: TGTGCCAGCAGCCAAGATGGGACAGCCTCTGGGGCCAACGTCCTGACTTTC